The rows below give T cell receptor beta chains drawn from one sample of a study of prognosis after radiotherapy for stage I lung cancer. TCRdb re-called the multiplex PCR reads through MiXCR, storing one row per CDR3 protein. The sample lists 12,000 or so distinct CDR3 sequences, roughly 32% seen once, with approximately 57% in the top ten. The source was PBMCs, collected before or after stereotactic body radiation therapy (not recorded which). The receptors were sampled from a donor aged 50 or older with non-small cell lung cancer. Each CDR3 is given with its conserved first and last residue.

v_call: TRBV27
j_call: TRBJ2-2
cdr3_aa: CASSFGQPNTGELFF

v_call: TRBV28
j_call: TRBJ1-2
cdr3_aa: CASRGGLVQILLYGYTF

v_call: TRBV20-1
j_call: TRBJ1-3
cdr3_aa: CSATGTGSGNTIYF

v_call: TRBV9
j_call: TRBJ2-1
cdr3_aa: CASSPRNLGEQFF

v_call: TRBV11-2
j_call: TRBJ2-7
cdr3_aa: CASSPRLASYEQYF

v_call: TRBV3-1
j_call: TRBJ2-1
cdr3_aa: CASSQDSVGFLNEQFF

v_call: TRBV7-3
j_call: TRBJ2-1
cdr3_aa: CASSLNGSDINEQFF

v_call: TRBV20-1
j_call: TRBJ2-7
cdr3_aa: CSARGLAGGPKEQYF

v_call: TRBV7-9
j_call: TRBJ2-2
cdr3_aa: CASEPGELFF

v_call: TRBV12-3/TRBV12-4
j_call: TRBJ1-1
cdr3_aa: CASNDRGNTEAFF

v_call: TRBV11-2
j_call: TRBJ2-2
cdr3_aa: CASSTKLTGELFF